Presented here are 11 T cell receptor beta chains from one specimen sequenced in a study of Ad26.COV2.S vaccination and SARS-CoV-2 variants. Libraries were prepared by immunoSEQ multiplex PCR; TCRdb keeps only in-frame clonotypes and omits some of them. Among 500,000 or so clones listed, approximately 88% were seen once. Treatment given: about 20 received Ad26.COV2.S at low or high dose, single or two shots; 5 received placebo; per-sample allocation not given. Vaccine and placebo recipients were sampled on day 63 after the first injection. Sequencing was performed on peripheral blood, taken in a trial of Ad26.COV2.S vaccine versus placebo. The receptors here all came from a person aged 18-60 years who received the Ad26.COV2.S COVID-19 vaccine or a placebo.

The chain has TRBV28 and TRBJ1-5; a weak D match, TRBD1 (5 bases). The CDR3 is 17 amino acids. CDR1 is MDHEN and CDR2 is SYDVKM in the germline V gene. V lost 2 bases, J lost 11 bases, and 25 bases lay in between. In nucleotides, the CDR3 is TGTGCCAGCAGTTTACGGGGACGGGTAGGTGGACCTAGGACCCAGCATTTT. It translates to CASSLRGRVGGPRTQHF.

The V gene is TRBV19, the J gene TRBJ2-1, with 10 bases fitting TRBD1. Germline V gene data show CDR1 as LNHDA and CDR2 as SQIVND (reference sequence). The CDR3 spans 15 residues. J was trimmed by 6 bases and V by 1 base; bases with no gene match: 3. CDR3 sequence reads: CASSIVGQGGNEQFF. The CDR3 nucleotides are TGTGCCAGTAGTATAGTTGGACAGGGGGGCAATGAGCAGTTCTTC.

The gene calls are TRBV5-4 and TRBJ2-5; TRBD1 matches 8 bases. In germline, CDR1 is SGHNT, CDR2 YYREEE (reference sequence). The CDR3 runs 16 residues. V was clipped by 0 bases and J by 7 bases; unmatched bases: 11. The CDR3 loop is CASSLDGTGEKGTQYF. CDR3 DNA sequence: TGTGCCAGCAGCTTGGACGGGACAGGTGAAAAGGGGACCCAGTACTTC.

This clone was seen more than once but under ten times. CDR3 nucleotides: TGCGCCAGCAGCTTGGAGGGGGTTGCTAACTATGGCTACACCTTC. Translation: CASSLEGVANYGYTF. The chain joins TRBV5-1 to TRBJ1-2; D is possibly TRBD1 (6 bases). The V gene's germline CDR1 is SGHRS and CDR2 YFSETQ. The CDR3 is 15 amino acids. V was shortened by 0 bases and J by 0 bases, with 9 bases between the two germline ends.

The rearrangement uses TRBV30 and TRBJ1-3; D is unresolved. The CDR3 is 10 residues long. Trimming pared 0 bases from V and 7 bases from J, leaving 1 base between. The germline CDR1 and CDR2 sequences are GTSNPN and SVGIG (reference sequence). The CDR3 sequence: CAWSVNTIYF. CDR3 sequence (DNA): TGTGCCTGGAGTGTCAACACCATATATTTT.

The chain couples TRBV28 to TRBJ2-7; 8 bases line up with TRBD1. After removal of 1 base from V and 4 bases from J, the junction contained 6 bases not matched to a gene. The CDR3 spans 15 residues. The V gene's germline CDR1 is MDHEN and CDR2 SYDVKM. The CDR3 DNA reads TGTGCCAGCAGTTTATCCGGGACAGGAGTGTACGAGCAGTACTTC. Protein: CASSLSGTGVYEQYF.

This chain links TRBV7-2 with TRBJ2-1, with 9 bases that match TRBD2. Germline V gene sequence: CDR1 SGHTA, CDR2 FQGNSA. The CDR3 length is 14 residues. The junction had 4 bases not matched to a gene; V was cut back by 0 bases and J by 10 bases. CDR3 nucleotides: TGTGCCAGCAGCTTAGCTCTGCTAGCGGGAGAGCAGTTCTTC. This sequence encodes CASSLALLAGEQFF.

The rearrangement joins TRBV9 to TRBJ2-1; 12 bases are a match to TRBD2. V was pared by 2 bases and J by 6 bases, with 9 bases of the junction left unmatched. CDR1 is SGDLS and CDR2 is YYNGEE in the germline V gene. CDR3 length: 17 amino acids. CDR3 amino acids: CASSVSSLAGGANEQFF. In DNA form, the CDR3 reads TGTGCCAGCAGCGTCAGCTCTCTAGCGGGAGGGGCCAATGAGCAGTTCTTC.

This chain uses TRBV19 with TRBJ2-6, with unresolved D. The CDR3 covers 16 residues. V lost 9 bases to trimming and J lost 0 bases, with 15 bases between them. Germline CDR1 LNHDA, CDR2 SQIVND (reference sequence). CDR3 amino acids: CASRLDGLSGANVLTF. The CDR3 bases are TGTGCCAGCCGATTGGACGGCCTCTCTGGGGCCAACGTCCTGACTTTC.

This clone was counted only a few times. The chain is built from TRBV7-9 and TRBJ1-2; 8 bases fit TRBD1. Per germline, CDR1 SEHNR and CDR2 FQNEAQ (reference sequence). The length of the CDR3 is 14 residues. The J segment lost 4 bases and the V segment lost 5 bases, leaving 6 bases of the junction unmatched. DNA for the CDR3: TGTGCCAGCAGCCCAGGGGGCGCCAGCTATGGCTACACCTTC. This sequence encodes CASSPGGASYGYTF.

In DNA form, the CDR3 reads TGTGCCAGTAGTACCGCCCGTGGGACTGAAGCTTTCTTT. Protein: CASSTARGTEAFF. This chain uses TRBV19 with TRBJ1-1, with unresolved D. Germline V gives CDR1 LNHDA, CDR2 SQIVND (reference sequence). V shed 4 bases and J shed 5 bases, with 11 bases lying between them. CDR3 length equals 13 residues. Full variable domain (rest looked up from reference TRBV19 and TRBJ1-1): DGGITQSPKYLFRKEGQNVTLSCEQNLNHDAMYWYRQDPGQGLRLIYYSQIVNDFQKGDIAEGYSVSREKKESFPLTVTSAQKNPTAFYLCASSTARGTEAFFGQGTRLTVV.